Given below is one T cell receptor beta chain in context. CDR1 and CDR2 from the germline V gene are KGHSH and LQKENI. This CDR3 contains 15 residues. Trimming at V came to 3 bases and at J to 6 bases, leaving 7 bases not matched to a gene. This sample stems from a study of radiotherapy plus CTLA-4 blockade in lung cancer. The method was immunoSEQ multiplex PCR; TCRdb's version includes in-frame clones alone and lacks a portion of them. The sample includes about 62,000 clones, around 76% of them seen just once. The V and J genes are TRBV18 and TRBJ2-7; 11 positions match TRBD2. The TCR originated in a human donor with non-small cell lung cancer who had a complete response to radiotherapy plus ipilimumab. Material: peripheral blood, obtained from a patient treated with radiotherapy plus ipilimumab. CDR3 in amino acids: CASSPGLAELSEQYF. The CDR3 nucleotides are TGTGCCAGCTCACCGGGACTAGCGGAGCTAAGCGAGCAGTACTTC.